This is a list of T cell receptor beta chains from one sample in a study of CD8+ T cells in alopecia areata. Assay: immunoSEQ multiplex PCR; the TCRdb copy retains only in-frame clones and omits some. Of hundreds of thousands of clones listed, roughly 60% are singletons. The material sequenced was CD4+ T cells sorted from blood, taken at week 24, from a patient treated with tofacitinib. Receptors originate from a human donor with alopecia areata. CDR3s include the opening cysteine and the closing phenylalanine or tryptophan. D genes are given only for firm matches. Clone size is stated in some rows and not others, as once, few, many or a class when expanded.

TRBV18,TRBJ2-2,NA,few,TGTGCCAGCTCACCAGAAGGGACCGGGGAGCTGTTTTTT,CASSPEGTGELFF
TRBV29-1,TRBJ1-1,NA,NA,TGCAGCGCCGACCGGGCCACGAACACTGAAGCTTTCTTT,CSADRATNTEAFF
TRBV28,TRBJ1-1,NA,NA,TGTGCCAGCATCTTGGTTGGGGGGAACACTGAAGCTTTCTTT,CASILVGGNTEAFF
TRBV6-5,TRBJ1-2,NA,NA,TGTGCCAGCAGTTACGGGGAGTACTATGGCTACACCTTC,CASSYGEYYGYTF
TRBV2,TRBJ2-5,NA,few,TGTGCCAGCAGTGAAGACGGCAGCTTCCCCGGACGGGAGACCCAGTACTTC,CASSEDGSFPGRETQYF
TRBV7-9,TRBJ2-5,NA,NA,TGTGCCAGCAGCCCGCTGAGTAGGGAGACCCAGTACTTC,CASSPLSRETQYF
TRBV29-1,TRBJ2-5,NA,NA,TGCAGCGTTGAATTAGATGGGGAGACCCAGTACTTC,CSVELDGETQYF
TRBV6-5,TRBJ2-5,TRBD1,NA,TGTGCCAGCAGTGGACAGGGAAAGATCCTCGAGACCCAGTACTTC,CASSGQGKILETQYF
TRBV7-9,TRBJ2-5,NA,NA,TGTGCCAGCACCCACTCCATGGAGACCCAGTACTTC,CASTHSMETQYF
TRBV29-1,TRBJ2-4,TRBD1,few,TGCAGCGTTGTAAGGACAGGAAACATTCAGTACTTC,CSVVRTGNIQYF
TRBV30,TRBJ1-1,NA,NA,TGTGCCTGGAGTGTATCAGGGGCCGACACTGAAGCTTTCTTT,CAWSVSGADTEAFF
TRBV6-1,TRBJ1-5,NA,NA,TGTGCCAGCAGCCCGACCGTGGGGGGCAATCAGCCCCAGCATTTT,CASSPTVGGNQPQHF
TRBV5-4,TRBJ2-5,TRBD1,NA,TGTGCCAGCACCCCCTATACAGGGGGGGAGACCCAGTACTTC,CASTPYTGGETQYF
TRBV7-6,TRBJ2-3,NA,NA,TGTGCCAGCGCCGACTTAAACGGGGAAGTCCCAGATACGCAGTATTTT,CASADLNGEVPDTQYF
TRBV5-4,TRBJ1-3,NA,NA,TGTGCCAGCAGCTTGGGAGTCTCTGGAAACACCATATATTTT,CASSLGVSGNTIYF
TRBV9,TRBJ2-5,TRBD1,once,TGTGCCAGCAGCGTAGGGGGACAGGGTTTGGTGGAGACCCAGTACTTC,CASSVGGQGLVETQYF
TRBV18,TRBJ2-3,NA,NA,TGTGCCAGCTCACCACCGGGGGATACGCAGTATTTT,CASSPPGDTQYF
TRBV7-8,TRBJ2-7,NA,NA,TGTGCCAGCAGCTACAGCGGAAGCTCCTACGAGCAGTACTTC,CASSYSGSSYEQYF
TRBV27,TRBJ1-6,TRBD1,NA,TGTGCCAGCAGTTTAGGTAATCGACAGGGATCACCCCTCCACTTT,CASSLGNRQGSPLHF
TRBV2,TRBJ2-5,NA,NA,TGTGCCAGCAGTGAATCCGGCCGGGTCCCTGGGCCTCAAGAGACCCAGTACTTC,CASSESGRVPGPQETQYF
TRBV2,TRBJ2-3,NA,few,TGTGCCATCACAGACCCCATAGTCCGGACTACAGGGAGCACAGATACGCAGTATTTT,CAITDPIVRTTGSTDTQYF
TRBV29-1,TRBJ1-2,TRBD1,NA,TGCAGCGTTGTCCCAAGGGGGCCCACAGGGGTCTATGGCTACACCTTC,CSVVPRGPTGVYGYTF
TRBV10-3,TRBJ2-6,NA,NA,TGTGCCATCAGTGAATACGGCCCCTCTGGGGCCAACGTCCTGACTTTC,CAISEYGPSGANVLTF
TRBV9,TRBJ2-2,NA,NA,TGTGCCAGCAGCGGAGGGGGGACACGGGTTTGGTTTTTT,CASSGGGTRVWFF
TRBV29-1,TRBJ2-4,NA,NA,TGCAGCGTTGAAAAGGGACAAAACATTCAGTACTTC,CSVEKGQNIQYF
TRBV4-3,TRBJ2-3,TRBD2,few,TGCGCCAGCAGCCAAGCCCCCGGGACTAGTGTTCCAGATACGCAGTATTTT,CASSQAPGTSVPDTQYF
TRBV29-1,TRBJ1-1,NA,NA,TGCAGCGGCGGGGGCTGGAACACTGAAGCTTTCTTT,CSGGGWNTEAFF
TRBV7-2,TRBJ1-1,TRBD1,NA,TGTGCCAGCAGCTTCACAGGGGTTGGGAACACTGAAGCTTTCTTT,CASSFTGVGNTEAFF
TRBV15,TRBJ2-7,TRBD1,NA,TGTGCCACCAGCAGGACAGGGGTCCGAGAGCAGTACTTC,CATSRTGVREQYF
TRBV6-1,TRBJ2-7,TRBD2,few,TGTGCCAGCAGTCGGGGGGGCAGGGTGTTCGAGCAGTACTTC,CASSRGGRVFEQYF
TRBV5-1,TRBJ2-2,NA,once,TGCGCCAGCCACTCAGCGAACACCGGGGAGCTGTTTTTT,CASHSANTGELFF
TRBV4-1,TRBJ1-4,NA,NA,TGCGCCAGCAGCCAAGAAGCCGCCGGAGGGAAACTGTTTTTT,CASSQEAAGGKLFF